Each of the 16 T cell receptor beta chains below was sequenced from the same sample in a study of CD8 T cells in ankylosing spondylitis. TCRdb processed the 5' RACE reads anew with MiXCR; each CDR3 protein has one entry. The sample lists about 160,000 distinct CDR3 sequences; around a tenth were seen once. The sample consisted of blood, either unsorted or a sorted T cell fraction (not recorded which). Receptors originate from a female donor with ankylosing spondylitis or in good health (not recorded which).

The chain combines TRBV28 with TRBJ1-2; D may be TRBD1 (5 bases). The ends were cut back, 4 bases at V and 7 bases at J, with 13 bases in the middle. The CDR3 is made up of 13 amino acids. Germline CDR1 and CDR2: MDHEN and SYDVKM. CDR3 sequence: CASSWGTNIGYTF. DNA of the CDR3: TGTGCCAGCAGTTGGGGGACTAACATTGGCTACACCTTC.

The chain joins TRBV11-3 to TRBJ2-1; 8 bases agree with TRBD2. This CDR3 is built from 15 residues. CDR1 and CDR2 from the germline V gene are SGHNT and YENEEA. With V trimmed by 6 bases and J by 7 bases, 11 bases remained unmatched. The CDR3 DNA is TGTGCCAGCAGGAAGAGCGGGAGAACATCGAATGAGCAGTTCTTC. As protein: CASRKSGRTSNEQFF.

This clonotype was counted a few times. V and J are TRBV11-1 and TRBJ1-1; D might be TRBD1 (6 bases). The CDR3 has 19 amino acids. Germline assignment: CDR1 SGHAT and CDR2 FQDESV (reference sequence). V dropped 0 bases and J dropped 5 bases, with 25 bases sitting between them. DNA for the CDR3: TGTGCCAGCAGCTTAGCGCTAAGAGTGTTGGGGGGCGTAAGAACTGAAGCTTTCTTT. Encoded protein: CASSLALRVLGGVRTEAFF.

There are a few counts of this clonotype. As DNA, the CDR3 is TGTGCCAGCAGCCCCGAGGCCGGGAACCGGCGAGTCACTGAAGCTTTCTTT. Protein product: CASSPEAGNRRVTEAFF. V gene TRBV7-9 combines with J gene TRBJ1-1; D gene uncertain. Trimming removed 5 bases from V and 4 bases from J, with 23 bases in between. CDR3 length equals 17 residues. Germline V gene lookup returns CDR1 SEHNR and CDR2 FQNEAQ (reference sequence).

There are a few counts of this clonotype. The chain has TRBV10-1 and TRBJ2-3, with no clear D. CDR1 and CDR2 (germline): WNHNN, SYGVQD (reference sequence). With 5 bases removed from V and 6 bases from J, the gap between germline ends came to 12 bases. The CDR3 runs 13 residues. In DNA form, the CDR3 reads TGCGCCAGCAGTATGTCAGTGCTGGATACGCAGTATTTT. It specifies CASSMSVLDTQYF.

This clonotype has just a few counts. This chain's CDR3 is CASPQGASGELFF. Here the CDR3 DNA reads TGTGCCAGCCCACAGGGGGCTTCCGGGGAGCTGTTTTTT. The genes are TRBV7-9 and TRBJ2-2, with TRBD1 matching over 9 bases. Per the germline V gene, CDR1 is SEHNR and CDR2 is FQNEAQ (reference sequence). The CDR3 is 13 amino acids. The V gene end was trimmed by 8 bases and the J gene end by 6 bases; junction bases not matched to a gene: 4.

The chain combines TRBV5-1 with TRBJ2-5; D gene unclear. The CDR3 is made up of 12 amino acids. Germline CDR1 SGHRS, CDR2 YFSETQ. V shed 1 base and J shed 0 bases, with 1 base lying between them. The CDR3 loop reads CASSLYQETQYF. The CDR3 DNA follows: TGCGCCAGCAGCTTGTACCAAGAGACCCAGTACTTC.

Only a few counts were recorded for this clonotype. The CDR3 spells CAISELASTSDEQFF. Written as DNA, the CDR3 is TGTGCCATCAGTGAGTTGGCTAGCACCTCGGATGAGCAGTTCTTC. The V call is TRBV10-3, the J call TRBJ2-1; maybe TRBD2 (5 bases). The CDR3 consists of 15 residues. Trimming pared 1 base from V and 8 bases from J, leaving 15 bases between. CDR1 is ENHRY and CDR2 is SYGVKD in the germline V gene.

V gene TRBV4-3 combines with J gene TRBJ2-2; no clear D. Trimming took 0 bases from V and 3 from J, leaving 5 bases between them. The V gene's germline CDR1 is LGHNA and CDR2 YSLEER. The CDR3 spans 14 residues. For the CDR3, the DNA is TGCGCCAGCAGCCAAGAAGAGGACACCGGGGAGCTGTTTTTT. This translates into CASSQEEDTGELFF.

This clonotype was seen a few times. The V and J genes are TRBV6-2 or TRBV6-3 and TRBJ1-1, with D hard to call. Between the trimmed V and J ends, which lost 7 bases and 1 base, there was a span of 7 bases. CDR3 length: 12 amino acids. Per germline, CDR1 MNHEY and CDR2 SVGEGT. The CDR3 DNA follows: TGTGCCAGCACCCCGGGGAACACTGAAGCTTTCTTT. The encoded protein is CASTPGNTEAFF.

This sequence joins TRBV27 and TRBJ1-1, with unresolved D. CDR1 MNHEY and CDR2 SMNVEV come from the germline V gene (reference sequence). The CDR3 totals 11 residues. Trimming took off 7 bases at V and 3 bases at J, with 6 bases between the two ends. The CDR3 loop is CASKGYTEAFF. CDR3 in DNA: TGTGCCAGCAAAGGTTACACTGAAGCTTTCTTT.

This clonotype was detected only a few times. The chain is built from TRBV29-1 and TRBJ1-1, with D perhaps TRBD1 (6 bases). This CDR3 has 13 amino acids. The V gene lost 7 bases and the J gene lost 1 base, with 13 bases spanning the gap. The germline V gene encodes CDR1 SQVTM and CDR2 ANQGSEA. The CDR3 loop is CSAISGENTEAFF. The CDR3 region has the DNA TGCAGCGCCATTTCAGGGGAGAACACTGAAGCTTTCTTT.

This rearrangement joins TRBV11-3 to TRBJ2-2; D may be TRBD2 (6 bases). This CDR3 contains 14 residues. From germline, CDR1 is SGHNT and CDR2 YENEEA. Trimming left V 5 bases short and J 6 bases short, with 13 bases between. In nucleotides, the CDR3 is TGTGCCAGCAGCCCGGGAGTATTTGCCGGGGAGCTGTTTTTT. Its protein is CASSPGVFAGELFF. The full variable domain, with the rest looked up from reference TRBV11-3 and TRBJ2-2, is EAGVVQSPRYKIIEKKQPVAFWCNPISGHNTLYWYLQNLGQGPELLIRYENEEAVDDSQLPKDRFSAERLKGVDSTLKIQPAELGDSAVYLCASSPGVFAGELFFGEGSRLTVL.

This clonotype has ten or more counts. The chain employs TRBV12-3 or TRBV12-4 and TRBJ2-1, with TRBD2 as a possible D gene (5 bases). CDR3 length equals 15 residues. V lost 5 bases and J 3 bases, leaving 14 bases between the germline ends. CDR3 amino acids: CASSPQTNNYNEQFF. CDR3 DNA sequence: TGTGCCAGCAGTCCTCAGACTAACAACTACAATGAGCAGTTCTTC.

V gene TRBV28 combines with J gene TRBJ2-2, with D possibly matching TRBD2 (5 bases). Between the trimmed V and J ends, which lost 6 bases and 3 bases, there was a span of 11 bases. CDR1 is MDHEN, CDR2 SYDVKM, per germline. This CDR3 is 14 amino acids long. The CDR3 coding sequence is TGTGCCAGCAGAACACCCGGGGACACCGGGGAGCTGTTTTTT. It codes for CASRTPGDTGELFF. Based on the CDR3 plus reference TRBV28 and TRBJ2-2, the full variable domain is DVKVTQSSRYLVKRTGEKVFLECVQDMDHENMFWYRQDPGLGLRLIYFSYDVKMKEKGDIPEGYSVSREKKERFSLILESASTNQTSMYLCASRTPGDTGELFFGEGSRLTVL.

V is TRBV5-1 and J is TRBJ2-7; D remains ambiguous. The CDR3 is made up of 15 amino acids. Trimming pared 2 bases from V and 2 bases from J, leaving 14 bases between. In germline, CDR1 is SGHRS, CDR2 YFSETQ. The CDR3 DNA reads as TGCGCCAGCAGCTTCGTCGACAAGGCACCCTACGAGCAGTACTTC. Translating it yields CASSFVDKAPYEQYF.